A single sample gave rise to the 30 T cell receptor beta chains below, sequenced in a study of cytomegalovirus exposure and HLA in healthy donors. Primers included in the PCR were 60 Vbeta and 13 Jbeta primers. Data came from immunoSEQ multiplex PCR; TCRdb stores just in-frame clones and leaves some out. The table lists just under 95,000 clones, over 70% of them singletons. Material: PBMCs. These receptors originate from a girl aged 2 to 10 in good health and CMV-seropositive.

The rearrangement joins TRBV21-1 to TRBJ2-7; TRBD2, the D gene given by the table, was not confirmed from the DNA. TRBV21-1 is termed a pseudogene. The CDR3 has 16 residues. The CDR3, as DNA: TGTGCCAGCAGACATTCCCGCGACGGGACTACCTACGAGCAGTACTTC. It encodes CASRHSRDGTTYEQYF.

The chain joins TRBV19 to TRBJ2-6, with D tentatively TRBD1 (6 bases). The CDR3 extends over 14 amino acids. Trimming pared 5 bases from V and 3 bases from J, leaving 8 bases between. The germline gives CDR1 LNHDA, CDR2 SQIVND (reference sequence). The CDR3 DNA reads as TGTGCCAGTAGTCAGACAGGTGGGGCCAACGTCCTGACTTTC. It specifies CASSQTGGANVLTF.

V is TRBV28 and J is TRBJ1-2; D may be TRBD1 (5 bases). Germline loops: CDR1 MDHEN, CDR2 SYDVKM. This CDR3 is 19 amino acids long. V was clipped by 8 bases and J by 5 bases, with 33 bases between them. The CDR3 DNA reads TGTGCCAGCTCTACACCCGGGACTGATCATACAACGAGGAGGTATGGCTACACCTTC. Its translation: CASSTPGTDHTTRRYGYTF.

The CDR3 spells CASSLRTVNTEAFF. Written as DNA, the CDR3 is TGTGCCAGCAGCTTACGGACAGTGAACACTGAAGCTTTCTTT. The chain has TRBV5-6 and TRBJ1-1; TRBD1 might be the D (6 bases). Looked up from germline, CDR1 is SGHDT and CDR2 is YYEEEE. The ends were cut back, 2 bases at V and 0 bases at J, with 8 bases in the middle. This CDR3 is 14 amino acids long.

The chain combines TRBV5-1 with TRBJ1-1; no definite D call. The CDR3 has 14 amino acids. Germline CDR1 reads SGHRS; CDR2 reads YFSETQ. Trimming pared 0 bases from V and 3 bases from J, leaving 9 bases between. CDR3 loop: CASSLGQRDTEAFF. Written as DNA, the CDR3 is TGCGCCAGCAGCTTGGGGCAGAGGGACACTGAAGCTTTCTTT.

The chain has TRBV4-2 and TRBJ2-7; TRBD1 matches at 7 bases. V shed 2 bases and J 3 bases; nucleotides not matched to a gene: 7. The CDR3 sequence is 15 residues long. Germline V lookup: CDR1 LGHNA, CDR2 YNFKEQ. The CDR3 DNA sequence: TGTGCCAGCAGCCAACCAGACAGGGACCTCTACGAGCAGTACTTC. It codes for CASSQPDRDLYEQYF.

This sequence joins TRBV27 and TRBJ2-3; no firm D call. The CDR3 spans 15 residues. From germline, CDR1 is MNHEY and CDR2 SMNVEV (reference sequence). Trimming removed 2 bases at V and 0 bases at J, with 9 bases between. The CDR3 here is CASSLLQASTDTQYF. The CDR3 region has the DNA TGTGCCAGCAGTTTACTCCAAGCTAGCACAGATACGCAGTATTTT.

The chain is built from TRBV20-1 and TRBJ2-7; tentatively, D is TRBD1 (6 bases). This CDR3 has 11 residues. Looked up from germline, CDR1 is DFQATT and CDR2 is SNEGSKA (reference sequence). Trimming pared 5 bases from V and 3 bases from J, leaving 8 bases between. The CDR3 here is CSAGDNYEQYF. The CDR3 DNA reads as TGCAGTGCTGGGGACAACTACGAGCAGTACTTC.

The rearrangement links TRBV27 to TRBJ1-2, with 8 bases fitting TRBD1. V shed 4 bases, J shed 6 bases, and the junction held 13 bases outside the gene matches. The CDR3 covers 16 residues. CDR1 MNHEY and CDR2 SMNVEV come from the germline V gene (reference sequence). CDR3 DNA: TGTGCCAGCAGTTCCCAATCTGTGGGCAGGGGGCATGGCTACACCTTC. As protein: CASSSQSVGRGHGYTF.

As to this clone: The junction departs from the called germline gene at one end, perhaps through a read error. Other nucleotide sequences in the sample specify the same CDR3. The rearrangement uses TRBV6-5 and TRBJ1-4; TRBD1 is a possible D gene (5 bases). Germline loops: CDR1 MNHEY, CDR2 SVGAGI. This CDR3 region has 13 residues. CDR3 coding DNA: TGTGCCAGTAGTTCTCAGGGTGGGGAAAAACTGTTTTTT. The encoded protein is CASSSQGGEKLFF.

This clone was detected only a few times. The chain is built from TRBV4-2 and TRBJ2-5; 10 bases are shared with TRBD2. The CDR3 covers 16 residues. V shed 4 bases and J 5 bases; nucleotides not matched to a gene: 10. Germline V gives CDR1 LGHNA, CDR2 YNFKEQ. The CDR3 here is CASSPEGSGRTETQYF. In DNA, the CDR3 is TGTGCCAGCAGCCCAGAGGGTAGCGGGAGGACGGAGACCCAGTACTTC.

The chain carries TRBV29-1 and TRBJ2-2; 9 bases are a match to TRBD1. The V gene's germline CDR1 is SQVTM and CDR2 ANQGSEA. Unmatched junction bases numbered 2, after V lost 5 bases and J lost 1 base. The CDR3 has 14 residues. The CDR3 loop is CSVWGQGNTGELFF. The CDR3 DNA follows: TGCAGCGTTTGGGGACAGGGGAACACCGGGGAGCTGTTTTTT.

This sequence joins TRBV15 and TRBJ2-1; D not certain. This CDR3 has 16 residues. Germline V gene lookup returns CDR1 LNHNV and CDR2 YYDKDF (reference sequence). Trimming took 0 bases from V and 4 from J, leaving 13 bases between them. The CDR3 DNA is TGTGCCACCAGCAGAGATTTACAACCCGTTTACAATGAGCAGTTCTTC. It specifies CATSRDLQPVYNEQFF.

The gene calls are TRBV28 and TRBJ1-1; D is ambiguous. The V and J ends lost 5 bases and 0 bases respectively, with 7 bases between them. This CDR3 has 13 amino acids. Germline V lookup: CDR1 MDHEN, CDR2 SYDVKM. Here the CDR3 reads CASSPHMNTEAFF. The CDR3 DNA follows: TGTGCCAGCAGTCCCCACATGAACACTGAAGCTTTCTTT.

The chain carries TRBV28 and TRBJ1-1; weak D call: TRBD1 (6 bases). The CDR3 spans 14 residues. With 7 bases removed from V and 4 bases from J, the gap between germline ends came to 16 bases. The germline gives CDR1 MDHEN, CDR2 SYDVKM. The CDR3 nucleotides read TGTGCCAGCAAGATGGGGGGGCATCTCACTGAAGCTTTCTTT. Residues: CASKMGGHLTEAFF.

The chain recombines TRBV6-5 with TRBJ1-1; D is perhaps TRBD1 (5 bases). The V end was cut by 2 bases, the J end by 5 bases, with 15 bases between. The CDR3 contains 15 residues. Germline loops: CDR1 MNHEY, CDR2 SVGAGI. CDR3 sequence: CASSYAGGGRTEAFF. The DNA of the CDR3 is TGTGCCAGCAGTTACGCCGGGGGGGGACGGACTGAAGCTTTCTTT.

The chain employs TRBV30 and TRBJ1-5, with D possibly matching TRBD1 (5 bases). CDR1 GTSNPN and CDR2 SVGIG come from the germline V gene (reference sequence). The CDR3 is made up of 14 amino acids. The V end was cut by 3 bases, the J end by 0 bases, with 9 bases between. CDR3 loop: CAWRAGTSNQPQHF. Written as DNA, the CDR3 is TGTGCCTGGAGGGCGGGGACTAGCAATCAGCCCCAGCATTTT.

The chain's CDR3 is CASSLSIQGSNQPQHF. In DNA form, the CDR3 reads TGTGCCAGCAGTTTATCGATTCAGGGCAGCAATCAGCCCCAGCATTTT. The genes are TRBV27 and TRBJ1-5; D possibly corresponds to TRBD1 (5 bases). Germline-derived CDR1 and CDR2 are MNHEY and SMNVEV (reference sequence). V lost 0 bases and J lost 1, with 10 bases in between. The CDR3 covers 16 residues.

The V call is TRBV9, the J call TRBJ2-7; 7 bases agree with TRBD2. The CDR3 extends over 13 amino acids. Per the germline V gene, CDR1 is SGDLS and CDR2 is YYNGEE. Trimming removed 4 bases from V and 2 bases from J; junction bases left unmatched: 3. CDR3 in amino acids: CASSPGTTYEQYF. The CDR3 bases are TGTGCCAGCAGCCCCGGGACTACCTACGAGCAGTACTTC. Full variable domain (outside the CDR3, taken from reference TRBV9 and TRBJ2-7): DSGVTQTPKHLITATGQRVTLRCSPRSGDLSVYWYQQSLDQGLQFLIQYYNGEERAKGNILERFSAQQFPDLHSELNLSSLELGDSALYFCASSPGTTYEQYFGPGTRLTVT.

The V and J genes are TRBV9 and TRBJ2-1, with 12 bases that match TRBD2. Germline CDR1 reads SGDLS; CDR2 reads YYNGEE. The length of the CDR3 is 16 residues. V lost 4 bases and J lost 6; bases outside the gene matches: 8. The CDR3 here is CASSPSGTSGRNEQFF. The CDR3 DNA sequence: TGTGCCAGCAGCCCTTCCGGGACTAGCGGGCGCAATGAGCAGTTCTTC.

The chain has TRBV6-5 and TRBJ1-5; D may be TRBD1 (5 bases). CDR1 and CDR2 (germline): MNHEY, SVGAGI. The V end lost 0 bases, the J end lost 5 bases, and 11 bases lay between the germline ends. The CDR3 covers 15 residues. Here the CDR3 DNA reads TGTGCCAGCAGTTACTCTGGGGCAGAACATCAGCCCCAGCATTTT. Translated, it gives CASSYSGAEHQPQHF.

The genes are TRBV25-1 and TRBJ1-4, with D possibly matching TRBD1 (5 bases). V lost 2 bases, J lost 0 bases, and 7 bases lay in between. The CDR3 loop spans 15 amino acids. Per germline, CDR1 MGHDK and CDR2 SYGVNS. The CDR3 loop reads CASSEGAATNEKLFF. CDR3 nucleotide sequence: TGTGCCAGCAGTGAAGGGGCAGCAACTAATGAAAAACTGTTTTTT.

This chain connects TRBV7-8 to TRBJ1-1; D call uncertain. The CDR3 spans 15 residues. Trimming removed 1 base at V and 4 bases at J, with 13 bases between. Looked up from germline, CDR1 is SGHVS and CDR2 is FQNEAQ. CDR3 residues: CASSLVEGVGTEAFF. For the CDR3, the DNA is TGTGCCAGCAGCTTAGTTGAGGGAGTAGGCACTGAAGCTTTCTTT.

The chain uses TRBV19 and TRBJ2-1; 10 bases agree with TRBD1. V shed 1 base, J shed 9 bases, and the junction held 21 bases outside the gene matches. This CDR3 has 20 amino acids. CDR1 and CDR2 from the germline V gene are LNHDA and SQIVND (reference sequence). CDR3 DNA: TGTGCCAGTAGTATAGGGGGGGACAGGGGTGGAAGGGCGAGCTTGGGTGAGCAGTTCTTC. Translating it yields CASSIGGDRGGRASLGEQFF.

The chain's CDR3 is CASSLATGSYGYTF. The CDR3 region has the DNA TGCGCCAGCAGCTTGGCGACAGGGAGCTATGGCTACACCTTC. The chain recombines TRBV5-1 with TRBJ1-2; 7 bases are shared with TRBD1. V was pared by 0 bases and J by 4 bases, with 3 bases of the junction left unmatched. Germline loops: CDR1 SGHRS, CDR2 YFSETQ. CDR3 length: 14 residues.

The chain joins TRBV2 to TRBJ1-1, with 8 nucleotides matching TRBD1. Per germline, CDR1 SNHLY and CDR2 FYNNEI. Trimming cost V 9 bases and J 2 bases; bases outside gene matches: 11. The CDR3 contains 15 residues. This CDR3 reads CARRGQGITNTEAFF. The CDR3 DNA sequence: TGTGCCAGACGTGGACAGGGTATTACCAACACTGAAGCTTTCTTT.

The CDR3 loop reads CASSFRVGARTEAFF. As DNA, the CDR3 is TGTGCCAGCAGTTTTAGGGTGGGGGCAAGGACTGAAGCTTTCTTT. The chain recombines TRBV28 with TRBJ1-1; D is possibly TRBD1 (6 bases). Germline V gene data show CDR1 as MDHEN and CDR2 as SYDVKM. V was pared by 3 bases and J by 5 bases, with 16 bases between. CDR3 length: 15 residues.

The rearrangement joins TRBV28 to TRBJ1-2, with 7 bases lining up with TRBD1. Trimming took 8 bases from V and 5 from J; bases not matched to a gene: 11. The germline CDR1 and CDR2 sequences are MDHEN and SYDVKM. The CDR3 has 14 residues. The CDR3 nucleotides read TGTGCCAGCGGGGGGACAGAGGGGCGATATGGCTACACCTTC. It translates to CASGGTEGRYGYTF.

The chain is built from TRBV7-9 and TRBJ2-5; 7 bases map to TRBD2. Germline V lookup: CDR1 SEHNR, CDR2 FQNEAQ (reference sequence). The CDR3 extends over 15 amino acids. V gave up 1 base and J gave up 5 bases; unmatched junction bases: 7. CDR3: CASSLVGGSGETQYF. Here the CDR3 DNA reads TGTGCCAGCAGCTTAGTCGGCGGGAGTGGTGAGACCCAGTACTTC.

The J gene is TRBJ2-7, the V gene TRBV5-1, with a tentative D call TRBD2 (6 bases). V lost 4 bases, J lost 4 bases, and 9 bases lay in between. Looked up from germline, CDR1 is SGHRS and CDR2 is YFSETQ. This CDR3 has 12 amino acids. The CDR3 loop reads CASSRGTYEQYF. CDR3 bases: TGCGCCAGCAGCCGCGGGACGTACGAGCAGTACTTC.